This T cell receptor beta chain was identified in a study of OX40 agonist ivuxolimab in advanced cancers. Study details: Treatment received earlier with anti-PD-1, anti-PD-L1 or anti-CTLA-4 agents was allowed, and over 35% had some. Overall study results and limits: Clonal expansion from baseline to week 6 occurred in both CD4+ and CD8+ T cells. The 0.1-3.0 mg/kg partial responders had among the lowest clonal expansion.

The protocol was immunoSEQ multiplex PCR, while the TCRdb copy is restricted to in-frame clones and leaves out a portion. This sample has 60,000 to 75,000 clones; almost 90% occur once, and the top ten carry under 3%. This clone was seen a handful of times. Its antigen is unknown. CDR3 length equals 12 residues. Trimming stripped 8 bases from V and 4 bases from J, with 9 bases between. Germline CDR1 and CDR2: MDHEN and SYDVKM. This sequence joins TRBV28 and TRBJ1-5; possibly TRBD1 for D (5 bases). The sequence was collected from an adult with an advanced solid tumor such as melanoma, head and neck, liver or kidney cancer. The sequencing here drew on CD4+ or CD8+ T cells sorted from blood, taken in a trial of the OX40 agonist ivuxolimab. CDR3 nucleotide sequence: TGTGCCAGCTGGGAGGGGAATCAGCCCCAGCATTTT. Protein product: CASWEGNQPQHF.